This T cell receptor beta chain is drawn from a study of CD4 T cells in relation to SARS-CoV-2 and coronaviruses (dated by TCRdb to the early 2020s). Regarding the study in general: In the ViraFEST assay, PBMCs were cultured with antigen for approximately 10 days, after which TCR beta CDR3s were sequenced to identify antigen-specific clonal expansions. An HIV-1 Nef peptide pool or a culture without peptide was used as the negative reference condition. Patient-derived lymphoblastoid cell lines were used to map the HLA restriction of shared crossreactive spike epitopes. At the level of individual TCR clonotypes, the study evaluated whether memory CD4+ T cells crossreact between the spike proteins of SARS-CoV-2 and those of common cold coronaviruses. The Adaptive Biotechnologies TCR-sequencing kit was used for samples from a few pre-COVID donors and for the naive versus memory experiments, whereas the other data were Illumina-based. Expansion assays from other donors in the study were sequenced with a different, Illumina-based TCR-beta assay. General study outcomes and caveats: No donor contributed both pre-pandemic and post-infection samples, which limited tracing the source of pre-existing responses. Crossreactivity analysis was centred on spike protein, so crossreactivity against other viral proteins was not assessed. Compared with monoreactive clones, crossreactive clones had significantly weaker SARS-CoV-2-driven expansion, a result consistent with antigenic imprinting. In roughly 70% of donors, memory CD4+ clonotypes turned up that crossrecognized SARS-CoV-2 and at least one common cold coronavirus spike. The study was limited by small numbers of patients and tested TCRs.

Spanning cysteine to phenylalanine, the CDR3 consists of 16 amino acids. The DNA shown is the 48-base CDR3, in frame from base 1. About this clone: There is no known antigen for this receptor. Base qualities are not provided; no much larger clone lies one nucleotide away.

CD4+ T cells from unexposed donors were collected before the COVID-19 pandemic (2011-2018). After approximately 11 days of culture, CD4+ T cells were isolated with the EasySep CD4+ T cell isolation kit. As far as cell numbers permitted, CD4+ T cells from unexposed donors were tested for reactivity against SARS-CoV-2 S and N as well as four spike pools from common cold coronaviruses. PBMCs were cultured at a few million per well in IMDM supplemented with around 5% human AB serum and 8 to 10 IU/ml IL-2. Half of the culture medium was replaced with fresh IL-2-containing medium on days 3 and 7. Triplicate replicate wells were generally used for each peptide culture condition. The leukapheresis product for the unexposed donors was obtained through commercial purchase. PBMCs were isolated from leukapheresis product or whole blood by Ficoll-Paque PLUS gradient centrifugation. PBMCs were either used fresh in the expansion assay or cryopreserved at -140 degrees C. The QIAamp Micro DNA Kit was used to extract genomic DNA from the CD4+ T cells.

The library was obtained by the immunoSEQ multiplex PCR assay. As for the original processing: Preprocessing removed nonproductive sequences and CDR3s not starting with C, not ending with F or W, or shorter than 7 amino acids. Antigen-specific clonotypes were called with the MANAFEST web app, based on expansion relative to reference and other culture wells. A clone was considered positive if significant expansion relative to the reference culture was observed in 2 of 3 replicate wells at an FDR below 0.05. A further requirement for positive clones was significant expansion compared with all other tandem wells, along with an odds ratio above 5. CDR3 homology was quantified as pairwise Levenshtein distance, calculated with the stringdist R package after three terminal residues were trimmed from each end. Not all clones reach the TCRdb copy of this immuneACCESS table, which keeps in-frame sequences only. Checked studies attribute under half of the gap to unresolved V genes and leave the rest unexplained. For V, J and clone size, that table is used; D and trimming come from the DNA. The table for this sample lists 24,000 or so clones; 76% of them were counted only once. The ten largest clones take up 20% to 25% of the sample.

In this chain, TRBV21-1 is recombined with TRBJ2-1; the D call in the table, TRBD2, was not verified against the DNA. TRBV21-1 is reported as a pseudogene. This TCR was sampled from a human donor in good health. Material: CD4+ T cells from PBMCs, cultured in vitro. CDR3 loop: CASSKVKRSSYNEQFF. The DNA is TGTGCCAGCAGCAAAGTCAAGCGGAGCTCCTACAATGAGCAGTTCTTC.